This T cell receptor beta chain was sequenced in a study of blood T cell repertoires in COVID-19. On the study more broadly: PBMCs, B-cell-depleted T cells, or T cells provided the cDNA or gDNA that made up the material.

In germline, CDR1 is SGHTA, CDR2 FQGNSA. Between the trimmed V and J ends, which lost 2 bases and 7 bases, there was a span of 9 bases. The CDR3 is made up of 14 amino acids. Original handling: Researchers report that nucleated cell counts were estimated from reference gene primer amplification. Assay used: immunoSEQ multiplex PCR; TCRdb lists only in-frame clones, some missing. That table furnishes V, J and clone size, whereas the DNA furnished D and trimming. The data show roughly 250,000 clones, with about 93% seen just once and 1.9% held by the top ten. Which cohort a participant joined came from the clinical history participants gave. Symptom resolution, clearance, or two negative PCRs marked donors in Cohort 3 as recovered.

V and J are TRBV7-2 and TRBJ1-6; D call uncertain. Sequencing was performed on PBMCs or T cells enriched from blood (not recorded which). The receptor was isolated from a woman younger than 35 who had recovered from COVID-19. The CDR3 DNA is TGTGCCAGCAGCTTATGGGCTTCGAATTCACCCCTCCACTTT. It yields the protein CASSLWASNSPLHF.